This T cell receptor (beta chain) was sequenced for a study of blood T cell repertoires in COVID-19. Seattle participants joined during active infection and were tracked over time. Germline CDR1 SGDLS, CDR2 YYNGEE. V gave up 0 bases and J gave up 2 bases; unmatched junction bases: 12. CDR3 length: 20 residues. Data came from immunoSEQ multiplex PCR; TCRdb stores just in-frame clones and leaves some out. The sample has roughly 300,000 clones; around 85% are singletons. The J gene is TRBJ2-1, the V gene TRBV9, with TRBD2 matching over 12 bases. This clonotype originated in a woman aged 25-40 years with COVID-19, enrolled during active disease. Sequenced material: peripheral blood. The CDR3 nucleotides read TGTGCCAGCAGCGTAGGGGTTCGGGCTAGCGGGGGGGCCCCCTACAATGAGCAGTTCTTC. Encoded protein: CASSVGVRASGGAPYNEQFF.